Given below is one T cell receptor beta chain in context. The antigen remains undetermined. This sample was taken from a study of blood T cells in healthy people across ages. The CDR3 has 13 residues. J was trimmed by 4 bases and V by 4 bases; bases with no gene match: 4. Germline V gives CDR1 ENHRY, CDR2 SYGVKD. The authors ran a second PCR of roughly 6 to 12 cycles using a sample-barcoded 5' primer and a J-beta primer mix. From each sample, at least 2.5 million paired-end reads containing CDR3 were obtained. From the 5' RACE reads, TCRdb called clonotypes with MiXCR, one entry per CDR3 protein. The data contain hundreds of thousands of distinct CDR3 sequences, roughly 43% of them singletons. Findings of the study overall: Possibly confounding the expanded clonotype changes was the fact that donor CMV status was unknown. Per million T cells, TCR beta diversity dropped about linearly as age rose.

The sample taken for sequencing was blood. This receptor was identified in a man older than 75 in good health. The chain couples TRBV10-3 to TRBJ2-7, with TRBD1 matching over 7 bases. The CDR3 sequence: CAISAAGGYEQYF. CDR3 coding DNA: TGTGCCATCAGTGCTGCAGGGGGATACGAGCAGTACTTC.